These 27 T cell receptor beta chains came from one sample sequenced in a study of PD-1 blockade in classical Hodgkin lymphoma. Generated by immunoSEQ multiplex PCR, the TCRdb table keeps only in-frame clones and is missing some. The sample shows 50,000 to 65,000 clones, under 95% of them seen only once. The sample's time point: cycle 4 day 1 (C4D1), after five to seven weeks of nivolumab. Each patient relapsed following autologous stem cell transplantation, and prior brentuximab vedotin exposure differed. The sample in question was peripheral blood mononuclear cells (PBMCs), obtained before the fourth cycle of nivolumab. All receptors come from a human donor with classical Hodgkin lymphoma.

This chain connects TRBV7-2 to TRBJ2-3, with 7 bases fitting TRBD1. The J segment lost 2 bases and the V segment lost 2 bases, leaving 4 bases of the junction unmatched. The V gene's germline CDR1 is SGHTA and CDR2 FQGNSA. CDR3 length equals 15 residues. This CDR3 reads CASSLTGASTDTQYF. DNA for the CDR3: TGTGCCAGCAGCTTAACAGGGGCCTCCACAGATACGCAGTATTTT.

V gene TRBV28 combines with J gene TRBJ1-5; unclear D gene. The CDR3 is 12 amino acids. Germline CDR1 and CDR2: MDHEN and SYDVKM. V lost 7 bases and J 9 bases, leaving 13 bases between the germline ends. CDR3 sequence: CASTPGPRPQHF. The CDR3 region has the DNA TGTGCCAGCACCCCTGGGCCAAGGCCCCAGCATTTT.

CDR3 loop: CASSATGGNSPLHF. As DNA, the CDR3 is TGTGCCAGCAGCGCGACAGGGGGGAACTCACCCCTCCACTTT. The genes are TRBV5-4 and TRBJ1-6, with 9 bases identical to TRBD1. The germline CDR1 and CDR2 sequences are SGHNT and YYREEE (reference sequence). Germline trimming cut 4 bases from V and 10 bases from J; bases unmatched to any gene: 6. The CDR3 is made up of 14 amino acids.

The V and J genes are TRBV7-2 and TRBJ1-1; weak D call: TRBD1 (5 bases). CDR1 and CDR2 from the germline V gene are SGHTA and FQGNSA. CDR3 length: 13 amino acids. Trimming shortened V by 1 base and J by 8 bases, and 11 bases separated the two germline ends. DNA for the CDR3: TGTGCCAGCAGCTTAGAAACAGGAAGGGAAGCTTTCTTT. It specifies CASSLETGREAFF.

J is TRBJ2-7 and V is TRBV11-2, with 12 bases lining up with TRBD2. Germline V lookup: CDR1 SGHAT, CDR2 FQNNGV. This CDR3 comprises 17 residues. V was pared by 1 base and J by 3 bases, with 7 bases of the junction left unmatched. The CDR3 loop is CASSLGPRTSGNYEQYF. The CDR3 coding sequence is TGTGCCAGCAGCTTAGGACCTAGGACTAGCGGGAACTACGAGCAGTACTTC.

This clone has just one count. The chain has TRBV11-3 and TRBJ1-6; perhaps TRBD1 as D (5 bases). CDR3 length: 14 residues. The V gene lost 3 bases and the J gene lost 7 bases, with 10 bases spanning the gap. Germline lookup yields CDR1 SGHNT and CDR2 YENEEA. The CDR3 DNA is TGTGCCAGCAGCTTGGGACGTCAGAATTCACCCCTCCACTTT. Protein: CASSLGRQNSPLHF.

The chain carries TRBV6-4 and TRBJ2-3; tentative D call: TRBD1 (6 bases). Germline-derived CDR1 and CDR2 are MRHNA and SNTAGT. CDR3 length: 14 residues. The ends were cut back, 6 bases at V and 3 bases at J, with 13 bases in the middle. The CDR3, as DNA: TGTGCCAGCAGCCTATCAGGGGAGACAGATACGCAGTATTTT. The encoded protein is CASSLSGETDTQYF.

The chain joins TRBV1 to TRBJ2-3; the tabulated D call, TRBD2, remains unverified against the DNA. TRBV1 counts as a pseudogene. The CDR3 length is 18 residues. CDR3 bases: TGCACCAGCAGCCAGTATTTAGCGGGGGGGAGGTTCACAGATACGCAGTATTTT. Translating gives CTSSQYLAGGRFTDTQYF.

This clone was counted a single time. The V and J genes are TRBV7-9 and TRBJ1-2, with D uncertain. Germline-derived CDR1 and CDR2 are SEHNR and FQNEAQ (reference sequence). The V gene lost 3 bases and the J gene lost 4 bases, with 6 bases spanning the gap. The CDR3 loop spans 12 amino acids. CDR3 sequence (DNA): TGTGCCAGCAGCTTCCGCTCCTATGGCTACACCTTC. Amino acids: CASSFRSYGYTF. Looking up the rest from reference TRBV7-9 and TRBJ1-2 gives the full variable domain: DTGVSQNPRHKITKRGQNVTFRCDPISEHNRLYWYRQTLGQGPEFLTYFQNEAQLEKSRLLSDRFSAERPKGSFSTLEIQRTEQGDSAMYLCASSFRSYGYTFGSGTRLTVV.

V usage is TRBV11-2 and J usage is TRBJ2-7, with D perhaps being TRBD1 or TRBD2 (6 bases each). This CDR3 is built from 17 residues. The V end lost 2 bases, the J end lost 2 bases, and 19 bases lay between the germline ends. Germline V gene lookup returns CDR1 SGHAT and CDR2 FQNNGV. The CDR3 spells CASSLTPLQGGTYEQYF. The CDR3 DNA reads as TGTGCCAGCAGCTTAACACCACTCCAAGGGGGGACCTACGAGCAGTACTTC.

The rearrangement links TRBV30 to TRBJ2-2, with 7 bases identical to TRBD1. V lost 2 bases to trimming and J lost 7 bases; unmatched junction nucleotides: 10. Germline V gene data show CDR1 as GTSNPN and CDR2 as SVGIG (reference sequence). The CDR3 extends over 15 amino acids. The CDR3 is CAWSFDRVRGGELFF. The CDR3 coding sequence is TGTGCCTGGAGTTTTGACAGGGTTCGGGGCGGGGAGCTGTTTTTT.

This clone was seen more than once but under ten times. The rearrangement uses TRBV5-1 and TRBJ2-7, with 8 positions matching TRBD2. The CDR3 has 15 residues. V trimming: 0 bases; J trimming: 6 bases; junction bases outside the gene matches: 8. Germline CDR1 reads SGHRS; CDR2 reads YFSETQ. CDR3 in DNA: TGCGCCAGCAGCTTGGCTCCCGGGACTAGTCGCGAGCAGTACTTC. Protein sequence: CASSLAPGTSREQYF.

The chain joins TRBV6-1 to TRBJ1-4, with D possibly being TRBD1 (6 bases). The CDR3 consists of 14 residues. Trimming took off 10 bases at V and 10 bases at J, with 22 bases between the two ends. CDR1 and CDR2 from the germline V gene are MNHNS and SASEGT. This chain's CDR3 is CATTERGAVRKLFF. The CDR3 DNA reads TGTGCCACCACGGAGCGGGGGGCGGTGAGAAAACTGTTTTTT.

The V gene is TRBV15, the J gene TRBJ1-4; D remains ambiguous. Between the trimmed V and J ends, which lost 1 base and 8 bases, there was a span of 8 bases. CDR1 LNHNV and CDR2 YYDKDF come from the germline V gene (reference sequence). This CDR3 spans 13 amino acids. The DNA of the CDR3 is TGTGCCACCAGCAGAGGCAGATCCGAAAAACTGTTTTTT. Its translation: CATSRGRSEKLFF.

V is TRBV9 and J is TRBJ1-1; TRBD1 might be the D (6 bases). Trimming removed 2 bases at V and 4 bases at J, with 15 bases between. Germline V gene data show CDR1 as SGDLS and CDR2 as YYNGEE. The CDR3 totals 15 residues. The CDR3 protein is CASSVLTGPGTEAFF. The CDR3 nucleotides read TGTGCCAGCAGCGTCCTTACAGGGCCAGGCACTGAAGCTTTCTTT. The full variable domain, rest sourced from reference TRBV9 and TRBJ1-1, is DSGVTQTPKHLITATGQRVTLRCSPRSGDLSVYWYQQSLDQGLQFLIQYYNGEERAKGNILERFSAQQFPDLHSELNLSSLELGDSALYFCASSVLTGPGTEAFFGQGTRLTVV.

This rearrangement joins TRBV15 to TRBJ1-1, with D hard to call. CDR1 LNHNV and CDR2 YYDKDF come from the germline V gene (reference sequence). The V and J ends lost 2 bases and 8 bases respectively, with 18 bases between them. This CDR3 is built from 15 residues. The CDR3 spells CATSRSLVQENEAFF. In nucleotides, the CDR3 is TGTGCCACCAGCAGATCTTTGGTGCAGGAAAACGAAGCTTTCTTT.

This CDR3 is CASSLGLRLKLAKNIQYF. The CDR3 DNA reads as TGCGCCAGCAGCTTGGGGTTAAGATTGAAGCTAGCCAAAAACATTCAGTACTTC. The chain carries TRBV5-1 and TRBJ2-4; D unresolved. Germline assignment: CDR1 SGHRS and CDR2 YFSETQ. V lost 0 bases to trimming and J lost 0 bases, with 16 bases between them. The CDR3 is 18 residues long.

The chain carries TRBV7-3 and TRBJ2-3, with a tentative D call TRBD2 (5 bases). Trimming pared 3 bases from V and 2 bases from J, leaving 9 bases between. The CDR3 consists of 14 residues. Germline V gene lookup returns CDR1 SGHTA and CDR2 FQGTGA. The CDR3 protein is CASSFGGTTDTQYF. In DNA, the CDR3 is TGTGCCAGCAGCTTCGGAGGTACCACAGATACGCAGTATTTT.

The chain joins TRBV5-1 to TRBJ1-2, with a tentative D call TRBD1 (6 bases). The CDR3 spans 17 residues. Germline CDR1 reads SGHRS; CDR2 reads YFSETQ. V was pared by 5 bases and J by 0 bases, with 20 bases between. The CDR3, as DNA: TGCGCCAGCAGACCATTACAGGGAATCGGGTCTAACTATGGCTACACCTTC. It translates to CASRPLQGIGSNYGYTF. The full variable domain, rest sourced from reference TRBV5-1 and TRBJ1-2, is KAGVTQTPRYLIKTRGQQVTLSCSPISGHRSVSWYQQTPGQGLQFLFEYFSETQRNKGNFPGRFSGRQFSNSRSEMNVSTLELGDSALYLCASRPLQGIGSNYGYTFGSGTRLTVV.

The gene calls are TRBV5-6 and TRBJ1-1; D unresolved. V was trimmed by 4 bases and J by 5 bases, leaving 15 bases between them. Germline values: CDR1 SGHDT, CDR2 YYEEEE. This CDR3 is built from 14 residues. The DNA for the CDR3 is TGTGCCAGCAGCGCGGACGGCGGTTGGACTGAAGCTTTCTTT. Encoded protein: CASSADGGWTEAFF. Supplemented by reference TRBV5-6 and TRBJ1-1, the full variable domain reads DAGVTQSPTHLIKTRGQQVTLRCSPKSGHDTVSWYQQALGQGPQFIFQYYEEEERQRGNFPDRFSGHQFPNYSSELNVNALLLGDSALYLCASSADGGWTEAFFGQGTRLTVV.

The CDR3 here is CASSSTWDSVETQYF. The CDR3 coding sequence is TGTGCCAGCAGCTCCACTTGGGACTCCGTAGAGACCCAGTACTTC. The rearrangement uses TRBV25-1 and TRBJ2-5; possible D gene TRBD2, 6 bases. Trimming took 6 bases from V and 4 from J, leaving 18 bases between them. This CDR3 has 15 residues. From germline, CDR1 is MGHDK and CDR2 SYGVNS.

The chain has TRBV4-2 and TRBJ2-5; D unclear. Trimming removed 0 bases from V and 5 bases from J, with 7 bases in between. Germline lookup yields CDR1 LGHNA and CDR2 YNFKEQ. The CDR3 length is 13 residues. The CDR3 DNA reads TGTGCCAGCAGCCAAGAACTGAAGGAGACCCAGTACTTC. Its translation: CASSQELKETQYF.

The chain joins TRBV5-1 to TRBJ2-3; no clear D gene. This CDR3 has 16 residues. Germline V CDR1 and CDR2: SGHRS, YFSETQ. Between the trimmed V and J ends, which lost 0 bases and 2 bases, there was a span of 13 bases. The CDR3 DNA is TGCGCCAGCAGCTTGGCGGTTCAGGAACTCACAGATACGCAGTATTTT. It specifies CASSLAVQELTDTQYF. The full variable domain, rest sourced from reference TRBV5-1 and TRBJ2-3, is KAGVTQTPRYLIKTRGQQVTLSCSPISGHRSVSWYQQTPGQGLQFLFEYFSETQRNKGNFPGRFSGRQFSNSRSEMNVSTLELGDSALYLCASSLAVQELTDTQYFGPGTRLTVL.

This chain links TRBV2 with TRBJ2-5; the D gene is possibly TRBD2 (6 bases). There are 13 residues in the CDR3. V lost 4 bases and J lost 5, with 11 bases in between. The germline CDR1 and CDR2 sequences are SNHLY and FYNNEI. CDR3: CASSVGGRETQYF. DNA of the CDR3: TGTGCCAGCAGTGTGGGGGGTCGGGAGACCCAGTACTTC.

This chain uses TRBV10-3 with TRBJ1-5; no clear D gene. Per germline, CDR1 ENHRY and CDR2 SYGVKD. This CDR3 has 13 amino acids. Trimming removed 7 bases from V and 2 bases from J, with 9 bases in between. The CDR3: CAIKGAGNQPQHF. The CDR3 coding sequence is TGTGCCATCAAGGGCGCGGGCAATCAGCCCCAGCATTTT.

The J gene is TRBJ2-5, the V gene TRBV7-2; D is uncertain. V was cut by 0 bases and J by 9 bases, with 11 bases left in between. This CDR3 spans 13 amino acids. CDR1 is SGHTA and CDR2 is FQGNSA in the germline V gene. CDR3 sequence reads: CASSLALSFSQYF. The CDR3 region has the DNA TGTGCCAGCAGCTTAGCGCTAAGTTTTTCCCAGTACTTC.

This sequence joins TRBV5-5 and TRBJ1-2; no definite D call. This CDR3 contains 13 residues. V was cut by 0 bases and J by 4 bases, with 7 bases left in between. In germline, CDR1 is SGHKS, CDR2 YYEKEE (reference sequence). The CDR3 nucleotides read TGTGCCAGCAGCTTGGACGGATTCTATGGCTACACCTTC. Translated, it gives CASSLDGFYGYTF.